The TCR beta chain under discussion was sequenced for a study of blood T cell repertoires in COVID-19 (dated by TCRdb to about 2020). At the level of the whole study: Samples covering the acute and convalescent phases of COVID-19 were provided by collaborators in the United States, Italy and Spain. The material from the prospective study consisted of cDNA or gDNA derived from T cells, B-cell-depleted T cells, or PBMCs. The dataset comprised deeply sampled blood TCRbeta repertoires from subjects exposed to, actively infected with, or recovered from COVID-19. The repertoires were released in a freely available public database intended as a resource for research on the immune response to SARS-CoV-2. Samples came from the ongoing ImmuneRACE study (first 160 participants) plus 1,254 subjects from 6 global collaborators. Nearly every sample came with metadata listing a de-identified subject ID, COVID-19 status, age in years and sex. Where available, HLA class I and class II types were obtained from metadata supplied by the sample provider rather than from assay-based typing. The full study reports these points: How much clinical and demographic metadata was included differed by source and by participant, and the metadata was provided uncurated.

Including the terminal cysteine and phenylalanine, the CDR3 comprises 14 residues. Only the CDR3 region is kept as DNA, spanning 42 bases read in frame from base 1. CDR1 MNHEY and CDR2 SMNVEV were looked up in the germline V gene (reference sequence). Relative to germline, V is missing 3 bases and J is missing 7 bases, with 3 bases of the junction outside any gene match. The collaborating institutions used their own protocols to collect whole blood in K2EDTA tubes. For TCRbeta analysis, collaborators shipped samples in one of three forms: frozen whole blood, isolated PBMCs, or DNA extracted from either of those sample types. Turning to this clone: Its antigen remains unidentified. Qualities for individual bases were not recorded, and no much larger clone is one base off.

TCRbeta CDR3 regions were amplified from genomic DNA using the immunoSEQ Assay, a bias-controlled multiplex PCR. As for the original processing: The number of nucleated cells in each sample was estimated from the amplification of reference gene primers within the assay. To quantify the absolute abundance of each unique TCRbeta CDR3 rearrangement, sequence reads were collapsed and filtered. For each sample, productive Simpson clonality was calculated as the square root of Simpson's diversity index across productive rearrangements. In its TCRdb copy, this immuneACCESS table keeps in-frame sequences only and misses some clones. Where compared with another copy, unresolved V genes explain less than half of these, and the others have no known cause. Clone size and the V and J calls come from that table; the DNA yielded D and trimming. This sample comprises 150,000 to 180,000 clones, about 90% of them detected only once. Around 0.55% of the sample goes to the ten largest clones.

The sequence joins TRBV27 to TRBJ1-6, with 7 junctional bases fitting TRBD1. Sequenced material: peripheral blood. This sequence was found in a man in his fifties or sixties with acute or convalescent COVID-19. The nucleotide sequence is TGTGCCAGCAGTTTCGACAGGGTAAATTCACCCCTCCACTTT. Protein translation: CASSFDRVNSPLHF.